This T cell receptor (beta chain) was identified during a study of identifying expanded T cells in peripheral blood. Study results and caveats: Variance in clone template counts between approximately two-week samples significantly increased with total template count across all healthy donors. Differentially abundant clones: about 1.2 between replicates, 15 to 17 at about 13 days, over 18 at four.

Trimming removed 1 base at V and 8 bases at J, with 15 bases between. The CDR3 extends over 15 amino acids. Per germline, CDR1 SGHRS and CDR2 YFSETQ. Collection occurred without any documented infections or immune events in donors. To note about this clone: Its antigen is undetermined.

Clones were sequenced by immunoSEQ multiplex PCR, and TCRdb holds only the in-frame ones, with some missing. The sample carries roughly 100,000 clones, 88% recorded once. The clonotype was recovered from a person aged 18 to 75 in good health. Sequenced input: blood. The rearrangement links TRBV5-1 to TRBJ1-4; D uncertain. The CDR3 DNA follows: TGCGCCAGCAGCTTGATAAATACAGTCGGGGAAAAACTGTTTTTT. Its translation is CASSLINTVGEKLFF.